Each of the 30 T cell receptor beta chains below was sequenced from the same sample in a study of T cell responses to AZD1222 COVID-19 vaccine. Measured with immunoSEQ multiplex PCR; TCRdb has only the in-frame clones, and not every one. The sample lists 120,000 or so clones; 86% were seen once. Sequenced material: peripheral blood, taken 28 days after the second AZD1222 dose. These receptors were collected from an adult who received the AZD1222 COVID-19 vaccine.

The chain links TRBV7-8 to TRBJ1-6; 7 bases are shared with TRBD1. Trimming removed 0 bases from V and 7 bases from J; junction bases left unmatched: 3. This CDR3 spans 15 amino acids. Looked up from germline, CDR1 is SGHVS and CDR2 is FQNEAQ. CDR3 amino acids: CASSLATGTNSPLHF. The CDR3 DNA follows: TGTGCCAGCAGCTTAGCGACAGGGACCAATTCACCCCTCCACTTT.

The chain is built from TRBV6-5 and TRBJ1-1, with TRBD1 identical over 7 bases. The V gene's germline CDR1 is MNHEY and CDR2 SVGAGI. Trimming cost V 2 bases and J 5 bases; bases outside gene matches: 5. This CDR3 is built from 14 residues. CDR3 bases: TGTGCCAGCAGTTACCAGACAGGGACGACTGAAGCTTTCTTT. This translates into CASSYQTGTTEAFF.

This sequence joins TRBV2 and TRBJ2-7; D is unresolved. Trimming left V 1 base short and J 2 bases short, with 9 bases between. The CDR3 totals 14 residues. CDR1 and CDR2 (germline): SNHLY, FYNNEI. The CDR3 region has the DNA TGTGCCAGCAGTGAAGGGTACGGCGCCTACGAGCAGTACTTC. Translating it yields CASSEGYGAYEQYF.

CDR3 loop: CASSQGRNYGYTF. The DNA for the CDR3 is TGTGCCAGCAGCCAAGGGAGGAACTATGGCTACACCTTC. This sequence joins TRBV3-1 (or the pseudogene TRBV3-2) and TRBJ1-2; no clear D gene. Germline V gene lookup returns CDR1 LGHDT and CDR2 YNNKEL (reference sequence). This CDR3 region has 13 residues. Between the trimmed V and J ends, which lost 1 base and 2 bases, there was a span of 5 bases.

The genes are TRBV3-1 (or the pseudogene TRBV3-2) and TRBJ1-3; a possible D gene is TRBD1 (5 bases). This CDR3 is built from 16 residues. V lost 0 bases and J 0 bases, leaving 9 bases between the germline ends. Germline assignment: CDR1 LGHDT and CDR2 YNNKEL (reference sequence). Here the CDR3 reads CASSQEFRASGNTIYF. CDR3 nucleotide sequence: TGTGCCAGCAGCCAAGAGTTCAGGGCCTCTGGAAACACCATATATTTT.

The V call is TRBV2, the J call TRBJ2-7, with 10 bases matching TRBD1. V lost 6 bases and J lost 7; bases outside the gene matches: 15. The germline V gene encodes CDR1 SNHLY and CDR2 FYNNEI. The CDR3 is 16 amino acids. In DNA, the CDR3 is TGTGCCAGCAGCGTCCCGGGACAGGGGCCCAGAAATGAGCAGTACTTC. It translates to CASSVPGQGPRNEQYF.

The V and J genes are TRBV27 and TRBJ1-6, with 7 nucleotides matching TRBD1. Germline values: CDR1 MNHEY, CDR2 SMNVEV (reference sequence). Trimming cost V 7 bases and J 9 bases; bases outside gene matches: 6. The CDR3 contains 13 residues. The CDR3 here is CASNRGIGSPLHF. CDR3 in DNA: TGTGCCAGCAACAGGGGCATAGGTTCACCCCTCCACTTT.

The J gene is TRBJ2-1, the V gene TRBV6-4, with 11 positions matching TRBD2. The junction had 3 bases not matched to a gene; V was cut back by 5 bases and J by 3 bases. The CDR3 covers 15 residues. Germline lookup yields CDR1 MRHNA and CDR2 SNTAGT. CDR3 region: CASSSTSGGYNEQFF. CDR3 nucleotides: TGTGCCAGCAGTTCTACTAGCGGGGGCTACAATGAGCAGTTCTTC.

V and J are TRBV10-3 and TRBJ1-1, with 8 nucleotides matching TRBD1. The length of the CDR3 is 14 residues. Germline lookup yields CDR1 ENHRY and CDR2 SYGVKD. V dropped 5 bases and J dropped 4; count of bases not matched to a gene: 6. The CDR3 nucleotides are TGTGCCATCAGTCCGACAGGGGTTACCACTGAAGCTTTCTTT. It yields the protein CAISPTGVTTEAFF.

The CDR3 loop is CASSYGYNEQFF. CDR3 coding DNA: TGTGCCAGCAGCTACGGTTACAATGAGCAGTTCTTC. V usage is TRBV11-3 and J usage is TRBJ2-1; D unresolved. The germline V gene encodes CDR1 SGHNT and CDR2 YENEEA. There are 12 residues in the CDR3. The V gene lost 4 bases and the J gene lost 4 bases, with 5 bases spanning the gap.

The chain carries TRBV3-1 (or the pseudogene TRBV3-2) and TRBJ1-2; D may be TRBD1 (6 bases). The ends were cut back, 3 bases at V and 6 bases at J, with 17 bases in the middle. The CDR3 spans 15 residues. The V gene's germline CDR1 is LGHDT and CDR2 YNNKEL (reference sequence). As DNA, the CDR3 is TGTGCCAGCAGCCATCCCTCTCCCGGGGGGCATGGCTACACCTTC. Its protein is CASSHPSPGGHGYTF.

V is TRBV9 and J is TRBJ2-3, with 13 bases lining up with TRBD2. Germline values: CDR1 SGDLS, CDR2 YYNGEE. J lost 2 bases, V lost 3 bases, and 6 bases had no gene match. This CDR3 spans 17 amino acids. Written as DNA, the CDR3 is TGTGCCAGCAGCGAGAGACTAGCGGGGGGATCCACAGATACGCAGTATTTT. As protein: CASSERLAGGSTDTQYF.

The chain recombines TRBV7-8 with TRBJ1-2, with a tentative D call TRBD1 (5 bases). The CDR3 consists of 14 residues. Per the germline V gene, CDR1 is SGHVS and CDR2 is FQNEAQ. The V and J ends lost 5 bases and 5 bases respectively, with 15 bases between them. The CDR3 protein is CASSRDLGGYGYTF. In DNA, the CDR3 is TGTGCCAGCAGCCGGGACCTAGGCGGATATGGCTACACCTTC.

This chain connects TRBV28 to TRBJ2-7, with D perhaps TRBD2 (5 bases). Germline V gene lookup returns CDR1 MDHEN and CDR2 SYDVKM. V was shortened by 6 bases and J by 2 bases, with 17 bases between the two germline ends. CDR3 length: 15 amino acids. The CDR3 sequence: CASRPLLGATYEQYF. CDR3 DNA sequence: TGTGCCAGCAGACCCTTACTGGGAGCGACCTACGAGCAGTACTTC.

This clone was counted between two and nine times. V and J are TRBV2 and TRBJ2-3; D unresolved. The germline V gene has CDR1 SNHLY and CDR2 FYNNEI. This CDR3 has 14 residues. Trimming shortened V by 8 bases and J by 0 bases, and 12 bases separated the two germline ends. The CDR3 bases are TGTGCCAGCCGACGGAAGACTAGCACAGATACGCAGTATTTT. This gives the protein CASRRKTSTDTQYF.

This chain uses TRBV6-5 with TRBJ1-1, with 7 bases that match TRBD1. Trimming cost V 6 bases and J 9 bases; bases outside gene matches: 13. The CDR3 is 14 residues long. In germline, CDR1 is MNHEY, CDR2 SVGAGI. CDR3 nucleotides: TGTGCCAGCAGGGACGGGAGACAGGGAGTACAAGCTTTCTTT. Protein product: CASRDGRQGVQAFF.

J is TRBJ2-3 and V is TRBV15, with D perhaps being TRBD1 or TRBD2 (5 bases each). V lost 1 base, J lost 5 bases, and 10 bases lay in between. CDR3 length: 14 residues. The germline gives CDR1 LNHNV, CDR2 YYDKDF (reference sequence). The CDR3 protein is CATSRGGGGDTQYF. The CDR3 nucleotides are TGTGCCACCAGCAGAGGGGGCGGAGGAGATACGCAGTATTTT. Full variable domain (remainder filled in from reference TRBV15 and TRBJ2-3): DAMVIQNPRYQVTQFGKPVTLSCSQTLNHNVMYWYQQKSSQAPKLLFHYYDKDFNNEADTPDNFQSRRPNTSFCFLDIRSPGLGDTAMYLCATSRGGGGDTQYFGPGTRLTVL.

This clone was seen only once. This rearrangement joins TRBV6-6 to TRBJ2-3; D possibly corresponds to TRBD2 (6 bases). The germline CDR1 and CDR2 sequences are MNHNY and SVGAGI (reference sequence). The CDR3 has 14 amino acids. V lost 5 bases and J 7 bases, leaving 16 bases between the germline ends. The CDR3 DNA is TGTGCCAGCAGTCCTCCCGGGACTCCGTATACGCAGTATTTT. This encodes CASSPPGTPYTQYF.

This clone has more than one count but fewer than ten. The gene calls are TRBV29-1 and TRBJ2-5; D is perhaps TRBD1 (7 bases). The CDR3 covers 13 residues. Trimming removed 6 bases at V and 10 bases at J, with 21 bases between. Per germline, CDR1 SQVTM and CDR2 ANQGSEA. CDR3 bases: TGCAGCGTCCCCCAGGGCGGGACAGCCATCCAGTACTTC. Its protein is CSVPQGGTAIQYF.

V usage is TRBV7-2 and J usage is TRBJ1-1, with a tentative D call TRBD1 (6 bases). The CDR3 is made up of 15 amino acids. Trimming removed 0 bases at V and 1 base at J, with 9 bases between. Germline-derived CDR1 and CDR2 are SGHTA and FQGNSA. The CDR3 nucleotides read TGTGCCAGCAGCTTAGCGGGGGGGCGGAACACTGAAGCTTTCTTT. This encodes CASSLAGGRNTEAFF.

The chain combines TRBV1 with TRBJ2-7. TRBV1 is flagged as a pseudogene. CDR3 size: 15 residues. DNA for the CDR3: TGCACCAGCAGCCACAGGGGGGGACTGGACTACGAGCAGTACTTC. Encoded protein: CTSSHRGGLDYEQYF.

The V call is TRBV6-5, the J call TRBJ2-7; tentatively, D is TRBD1 (6 bases). CDR1 is MNHEY and CDR2 is SVGAGI in the germline V gene. The CDR3 consists of 13 residues. Trimming took off 4 bases at V and 2 bases at J, with 9 bases between the two ends. In nucleotides, the CDR3 is TGTGCCAGCAGTTCGAGGACAGCCTACGAGCAGTACTTC. It encodes CASSSRTAYEQYF.

About this clone: The sample contains more than one DNA sequence encoding this CDR3. V is TRBV18 and J is TRBJ2-7; D call uncertain. V lost 6 bases and J lost 4, with 10 bases in between. CDR1 and CDR2 from the germline V gene are KGHSH and LQKENI. The CDR3 totals 12 residues. The CDR3 region is CASSPTLYEQYF. For the CDR3, the DNA is TGTGCCAGCTCGCCGACCCTTTACGAGCAGTACTTC.

This chain connects TRBV6-5 to TRBJ1-4; 7 positions match TRBD1. The CDR3 runs 15 residues. Germline V gene data show CDR1 as MNHEY and CDR2 as SVGAGI. With V trimmed by 6 bases and J by 1 base, 5 bases remained unmatched. In DNA form, the CDR3 reads TGTGCCAGCAGCCCCTGGGACAGAACTAATGAAAAACTGTTTTTT. Its protein product is CASSPWDRTNEKLFF.

V is TRBV28 and J is TRBJ1-2; D is unresolved. V was cut by 6 bases and J by 4 bases, with 9 bases left in between. The length of the CDR3 is 12 residues. Germline CDR1 reads MDHEN; CDR2 reads SYDVKM. CDR3 sequence: CASSTTAYGYTF. DNA for the CDR3: TGTGCCAGCAGCACGACGGCCTATGGCTACACCTTC.

The chain joins TRBV2 to TRBJ2-1; possible D gene TRBD1, 6 bases. The V end lost 6 bases, the J end lost 6 bases, and 9 bases lay between the germline ends. Germline assignment: CDR1 SNHLY and CDR2 FYNNEI. This CDR3 contains 12 residues. The CDR3 region is CASREQGNEQFF. In nucleotides, the CDR3 is TGTGCCAGCAGAGAACAGGGCAATGAGCAGTTCTTC. Combining the CDR3 with reference TRBV2 and TRBJ2-1 gives the whole variable domain EPEVTQTPSHQVTQMGQEVILRCVPISNHLYFYWYRQILGQKVEFLVSFYNNEISEKSEIFDDQFSVERPDGSNFTLKIRSTKLEDSAMYFCASREQGNEQFFGPGTRLTVL.

V gene TRBV28 combines with J gene TRBJ1-2; TRBD1 agrees at 11 bases. Trimming at V came to 6 bases and at J to 8 bases, leaving 11 bases not matched to a gene. This CDR3 region has 15 residues. Germline-derived CDR1 and CDR2 are MDHEN and SYDVKM. The CDR3 region is CASRVLGQGAYGYTF. CDR3 sequence (DNA): TGTGCCAGCAGGGTCCTTGGACAGGGGGCTTACGGCTACACCTTC.

This chain links TRBV2 with TRBJ1-5, with no clear D. Per germline, CDR1 SNHLY and CDR2 FYNNEI. The CDR3 is made up of 14 amino acids. Trimming left V 7 bases short and J 0 bases short, with 10 bases between. CDR3 sequence reads: CASKEPYSNQPQHF. CDR3 nucleotides: TGTGCCAGCAAAGAGCCTTATAGCAATCAGCCCCAGCATTTT.

This chain links TRBV5-5 with TRBJ2-5; a weak D match, TRBD2 (5 bases). V dropped 1 base and J dropped 2 bases, with 12 bases sitting between them. From germline, CDR1 is SGHKS and CDR2 YYEKEE (reference sequence). The CDR3 is 15 residues long. CDR3: CASSLRVGGQETQYF. CDR3 nucleotide sequence: TGTGCCAGCAGCTTGCGGGTGGGCGGGCAAGAGACCCAGTACTTC.

This clone has only one observation. This rearrangement joins TRBV30 to TRBJ1-2, with D perhaps matching TRBD1 (5 bases). Per the germline V gene, CDR1 is GTSNPN and CDR2 is SVGIG (reference sequence). The V end lost 2 bases, the J end lost 6 bases, and 10 bases lay between the germline ends. The CDR3 totals 12 residues. The CDR3 reads CAWSPQGDGYTF. DNA of the CDR3: TGTGCCTGGAGTCCCCAGGGTGATGGCTACACCTTC.